This T cell receptor (beta chain) originates from a study of graft-versus-host responses after intestinal transplantation. Study conclusions and caveats: Peak levels of circulating GvH clones tracked with early post-transplant HvG declines. There were GvH clones found in recipient marrow, and some of them appeared first in ileum or blood.

As for this clone: Its specificity is unknown.

Produced via immunoSEQ multiplex PCR; TCRdb's table is partial and in-frame only. The sample includes around 40,000 clones, approximately 96% of them seen just once. The CDR3 totals 16 residues. Germline lookup yields CDR1 MGHRA and CDR2 YSYEKL. Trimming took 5 bases from V and 8 from J; bases not matched to a gene: 9. The starting material was unstimulated CD8+ T cells sorted from spleen or lymph node cells, obtained before transplant. This TCR was recovered from a human donor who was the organ donor for an intestinal transplant. This chain links TRBV4-1 with TRBJ2-2; 12 bases are shared with TRBD2. The CDR3 sequence is CASSVRLAGEIGELFF. CDR3 DNA: TGCGCCAGCAGCGTTCGACTAGCGGGAGAGATTGGGGAGCTGTTTTTT.